This T cell receptor (beta chain) was identified in a study of radiotherapy plus CTLA-4 blockade in lung cancer. The protocol was immunoSEQ multiplex PCR, while the TCRdb copy is restricted to in-frame clones and leaves out a portion. The table lists about 25,000 clones, 70% to 75% of them singletons. Only one count was recorded for this clone. The CDR3 extends over 16 amino acids. V was shortened by 5 bases and J by 0 bases, with 14 bases between the two germline ends. CDR1 SEHNR and CDR2 FQNEAQ come from the germline V gene (reference sequence). Material: peripheral blood, obtained from a patient treated with radiotherapy plus ipilimumab. This TCR came from a human donor with non-small cell lung cancer whose response to radiotherapy plus ipilimumab could not be evaluated. The chain combines TRBV7-9 with TRBJ2-1, with D perhaps matching TRBD1 (6 bases). The CDR3 nucleotides read TGTGCCAGCAGCGTCCGGGACACACACTCCTACAATGAGCAGTTCTTC. Translation gives CASSVRDTHSYNEQFF.